The TCR beta chain described here comes from a study of T cell repertoires in cytomegalovirus infection. Looking at the study overall: TCR beta signatures that were public indicated CMV infection and matching HLA type.

Whole-study findings and limits: HLA-C-restricted CMV-specific TCR beta clonotypes prevailed in the ex vivo response.

Unmatched junction bases numbered 7, after V lost 5 bases and J lost 7 bases. The CDR3 contains 14 residues. The germline V gene encodes CDR1 SGHTA and CDR2 FQGTGA. Only a few counts were recorded for this clonotype. Antigen: not known. TCRdb called the reads again in MiXCR, with one record for every CDR3 protein. Found here are around 630,000 distinct CDR3 sequences, approximately 25% of them singletons; the top ten hold less than 9.5%. The source material was CD8+ T cells from PBMCs. V gene TRBV7-3 combines with J gene TRBJ2-1, with 8 bases lining up with TRBD1. The receptor comes from a human donor in good health (CMV status not recorded). Some clones in this sample may be carry-over from other donors' samples. CDR3 amino acids: CASSAGQGRNEQFF. The CDR3 nucleotides are TGTGCCAGCAGCGCCGGACAGGGTAGGAATGAGCAGTTCTTC. The full variable domain, with the rest looked up from reference TRBV7-3 and TRBJ2-1, is GAGVSQTPSNKVTEKGKYVELRCDPISGHTALYWYRQSLGQGPEFLIYFQGTGAADDSGLPNDRFFAVRPEGSVSTLKIQRTERGDSAVYLCASSAGQGRNEQFFGPGTRLTVL.